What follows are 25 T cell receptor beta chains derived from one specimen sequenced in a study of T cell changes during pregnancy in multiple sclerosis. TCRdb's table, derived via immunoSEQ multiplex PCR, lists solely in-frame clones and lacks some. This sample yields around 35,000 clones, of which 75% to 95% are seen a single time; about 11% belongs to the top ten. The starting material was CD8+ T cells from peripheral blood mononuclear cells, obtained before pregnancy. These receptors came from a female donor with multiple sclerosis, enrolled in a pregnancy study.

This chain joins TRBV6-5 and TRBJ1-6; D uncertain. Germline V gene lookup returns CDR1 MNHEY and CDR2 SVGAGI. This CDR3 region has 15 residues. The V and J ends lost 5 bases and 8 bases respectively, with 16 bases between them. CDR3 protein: CASSRTGNFDSPLHF. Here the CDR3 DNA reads TGTGCCAGCAGTCGCACGGGGAATTTTGATTCACCCCTCCACTTT.

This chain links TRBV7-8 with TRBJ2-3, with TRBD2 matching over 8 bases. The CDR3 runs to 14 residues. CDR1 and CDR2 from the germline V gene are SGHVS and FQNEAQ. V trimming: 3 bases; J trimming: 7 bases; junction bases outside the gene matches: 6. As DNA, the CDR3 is TGTGCCAGCAGCTTTAGCGGGATGGTGAATACGCAGTATTTT. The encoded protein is CASSFSGMVNTQYF.

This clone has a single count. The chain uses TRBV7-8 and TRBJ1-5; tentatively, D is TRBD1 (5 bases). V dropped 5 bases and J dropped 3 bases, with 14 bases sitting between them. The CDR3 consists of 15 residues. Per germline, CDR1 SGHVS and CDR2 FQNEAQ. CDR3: CASSTDGGNNQPQHF. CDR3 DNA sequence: TGTGCCAGCAGCACCGACGGGGGGAACAATCAGCCCCAGCATTTT.

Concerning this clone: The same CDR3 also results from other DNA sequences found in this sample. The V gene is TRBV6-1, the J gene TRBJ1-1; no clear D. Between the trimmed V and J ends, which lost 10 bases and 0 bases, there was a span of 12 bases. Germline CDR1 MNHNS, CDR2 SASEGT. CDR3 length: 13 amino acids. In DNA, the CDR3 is TGTGCCATCCGAACAGTTATGAACACTGAAGCTTTCTTT. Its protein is CAIRTVMNTEAFF.

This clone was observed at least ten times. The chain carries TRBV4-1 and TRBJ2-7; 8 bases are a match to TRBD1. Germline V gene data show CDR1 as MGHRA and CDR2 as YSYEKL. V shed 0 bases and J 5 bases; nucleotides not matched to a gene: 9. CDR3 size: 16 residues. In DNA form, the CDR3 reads TGCGCCAGCAGCCAAGATCAGGGGGCTTATCCCCACGAGCAGTACTTC. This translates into CASSQDQGAYPHEQYF.

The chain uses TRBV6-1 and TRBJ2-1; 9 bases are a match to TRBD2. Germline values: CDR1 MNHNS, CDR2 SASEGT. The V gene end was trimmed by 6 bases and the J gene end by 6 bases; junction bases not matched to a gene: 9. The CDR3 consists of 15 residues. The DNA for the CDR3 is TGTGCCAGCAGCTCGGCGGGAGGGTCGCGCAATGAGCAGTTCTTC. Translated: CASSSAGGSRNEQFF.

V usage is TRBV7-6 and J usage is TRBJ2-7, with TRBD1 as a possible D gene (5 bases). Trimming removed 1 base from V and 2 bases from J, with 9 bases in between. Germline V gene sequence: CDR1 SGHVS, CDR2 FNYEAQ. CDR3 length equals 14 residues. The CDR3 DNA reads TGTGCCAGCAGCTTAGGTCAGGACACCTACGAGCAGTACTTC. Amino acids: CASSLGQDTYEQYF.

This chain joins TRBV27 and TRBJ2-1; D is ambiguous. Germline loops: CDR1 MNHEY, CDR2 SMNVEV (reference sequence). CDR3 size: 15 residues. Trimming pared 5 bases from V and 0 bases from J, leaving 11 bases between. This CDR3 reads CASSARPGSYNEQFF. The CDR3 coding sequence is TGTGCCAGCAGTGCGCGGCCTGGCTCCTACAATGAGCAGTTCTTC.

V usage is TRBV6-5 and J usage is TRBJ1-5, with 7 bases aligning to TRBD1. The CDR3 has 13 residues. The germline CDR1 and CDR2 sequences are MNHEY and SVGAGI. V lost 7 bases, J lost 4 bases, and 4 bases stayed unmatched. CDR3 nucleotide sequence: TGTGCCAGCAACCGGGACAGAAATCAGCCCCAGCATTTT. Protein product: CASNRDRNQPQHF.

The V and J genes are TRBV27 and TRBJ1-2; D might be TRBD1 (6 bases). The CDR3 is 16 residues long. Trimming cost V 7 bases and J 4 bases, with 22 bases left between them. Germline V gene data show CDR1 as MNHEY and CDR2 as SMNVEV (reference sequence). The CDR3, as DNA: TGTGCCAGCACATCGTTCGGTGTCAGGGGTACCTATGGCTACACCTTC. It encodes CASTSFGVRGTYGYTF.

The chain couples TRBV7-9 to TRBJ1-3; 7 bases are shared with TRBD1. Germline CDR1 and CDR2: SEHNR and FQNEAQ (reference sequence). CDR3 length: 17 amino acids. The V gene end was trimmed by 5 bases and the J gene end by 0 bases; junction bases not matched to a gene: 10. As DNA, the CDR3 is TGTGCCAGCAGCCCGCTGGTCCGGGACAGCTCTGGAAACACCATATATTTT. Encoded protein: CASSPLVRDSSGNTIYF.

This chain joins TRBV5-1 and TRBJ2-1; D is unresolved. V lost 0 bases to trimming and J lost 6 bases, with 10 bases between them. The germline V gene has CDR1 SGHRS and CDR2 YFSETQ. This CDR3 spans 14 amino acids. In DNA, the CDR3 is TGCGCCAGCAGCTTGGTGACTTGGATCAATGAGCAGTTCTTC. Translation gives CASSLVTWINEQFF. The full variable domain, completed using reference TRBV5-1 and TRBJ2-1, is KAGVTQTPRYLIKTRGQQVTLSCSPISGHRSVSWYQQTPGQGLQFLFEYFSETQRNKGNFPGRFSGRQFSNSRSEMNVSTLELGDSALYLCASSLVTWINEQFFGPGTRLTVL.

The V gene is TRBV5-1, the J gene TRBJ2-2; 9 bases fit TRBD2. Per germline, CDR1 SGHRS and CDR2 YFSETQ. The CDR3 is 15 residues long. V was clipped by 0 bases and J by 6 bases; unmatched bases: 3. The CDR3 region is CASSLAGTSPGELFF. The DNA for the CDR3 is TGCGCCAGCAGCTTGGCCGGGACTAGCCCCGGGGAGCTGTTTTTT. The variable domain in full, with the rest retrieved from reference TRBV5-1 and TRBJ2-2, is KAGVTQTPRYLIKTRGQQVTLSCSPISGHRSVSWYQQTPGQGLQFLFEYFSETQRNKGNFPGRFSGRQFSNSRSEMNVSTLELGDSALYLCASSLAGTSPGELFFGEGSRLTVL.

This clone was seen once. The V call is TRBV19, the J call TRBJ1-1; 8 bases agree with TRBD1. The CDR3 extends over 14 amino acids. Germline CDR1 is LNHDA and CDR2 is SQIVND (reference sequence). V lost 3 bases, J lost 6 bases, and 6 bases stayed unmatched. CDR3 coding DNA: TGTGCCAGTAGTATCGGGTCAGGGGGCGCTGAAGCTTTCTTT. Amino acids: CASSIGSGGAEAFF. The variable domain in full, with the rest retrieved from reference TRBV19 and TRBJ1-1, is DGGITQSPKYLFRKEGQNVTLSCEQNLNHDAMYWYRQDPGQGLRLIYYSQIVNDFQKGDIAEGYSVSREKKESFPLTVTSAQKNPTAFYLCASSIGSGGAEAFFGQGTRLTVV.

As DNA, the CDR3 is TGTGCCAGCAGCCCTAGCGGGGGGGCCGCTGAGCAGTTCTTC. This sequence encodes CASSPSGGAAEQFF. This sequence joins TRBV7-6 and TRBJ2-1; 12 bases line up with TRBD2. The CDR3 length is 14 residues. V shed 5 bases, J shed 9 bases, and the junction held 5 bases outside the gene matches. Germline values: CDR1 SGHVS, CDR2 FNYEAQ.

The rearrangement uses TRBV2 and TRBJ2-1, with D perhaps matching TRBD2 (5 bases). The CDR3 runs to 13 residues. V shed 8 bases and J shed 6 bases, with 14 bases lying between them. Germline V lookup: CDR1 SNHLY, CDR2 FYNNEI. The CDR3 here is CASGPAAPNEQFF. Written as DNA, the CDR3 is TGTGCCAGCGGGCCAGCGGCCCCCAATGAGCAGTTCTTC.

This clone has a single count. CDR3 nucleotides: TGTGCCAGCAGCCCCCCTGGACAGTACACTGAAGCTTTCTTT. Its protein is CASSPPGQYTEAFF. The chain recombines TRBV7-9 with TRBJ1-1, with D perhaps matching TRBD1 (6 bases). The ends were cut back, 5 bases at V and 3 bases at J, with 13 bases in the middle. This CDR3 is built from 14 residues. Germline loops: CDR1 SEHNR, CDR2 FQNEAQ (reference sequence).

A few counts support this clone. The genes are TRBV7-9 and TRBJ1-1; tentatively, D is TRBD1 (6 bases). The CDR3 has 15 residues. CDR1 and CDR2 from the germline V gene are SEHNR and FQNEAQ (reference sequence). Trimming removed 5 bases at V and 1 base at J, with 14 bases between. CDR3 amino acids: CASSSRQVGNTEAFF. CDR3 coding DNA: TGTGCCAGCAGCAGTCGACAGGTGGGGAACACTGAAGCTTTCTTT.

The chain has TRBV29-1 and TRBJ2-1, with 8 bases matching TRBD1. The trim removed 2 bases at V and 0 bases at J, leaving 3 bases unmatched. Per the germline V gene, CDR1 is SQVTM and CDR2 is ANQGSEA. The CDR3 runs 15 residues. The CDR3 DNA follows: TGCAGCGTTGAATTTGACAGGGGCTCCTACAATGAGCAGTTCTTC. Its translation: CSVEFDRGSYNEQFF.

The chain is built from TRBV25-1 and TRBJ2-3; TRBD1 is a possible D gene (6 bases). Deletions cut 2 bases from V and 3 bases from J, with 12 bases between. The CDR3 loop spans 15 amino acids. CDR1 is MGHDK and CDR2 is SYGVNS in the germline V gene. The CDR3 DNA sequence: TGTGCCAGCAGTGAAGGAGACAGGCGGACAGATACGCAGTATTTT. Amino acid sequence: CASSEGDRRTDTQYF.

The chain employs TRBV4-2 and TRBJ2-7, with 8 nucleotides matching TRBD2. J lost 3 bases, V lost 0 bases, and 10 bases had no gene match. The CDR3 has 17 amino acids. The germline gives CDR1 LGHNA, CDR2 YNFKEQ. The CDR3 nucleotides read TGTGCCAGCAGCCAAGATGGCCCCGCTAGCGGGTTCTACGAGCAGTACTTC. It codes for CASSQDGPASGFYEQYF.

The CDR3 here is CASSEALKTRWTGGNGYTF. CDR3 sequence (DNA): TGTGCCAGCAGTGAAGCGCTTAAGACCCGATGGACAGGGGGGAATGGCTACACCTTC. The chain carries TRBV6-1 and TRBJ1-2; 10 nucleotides line up with TRBD1. CDR3 size: 19 residues. The J segment lost 6 bases and the V segment lost 0 bases, leaving 16 bases of the junction unmatched. Germline CDR1 reads MNHNS; CDR2 reads SASEGT.

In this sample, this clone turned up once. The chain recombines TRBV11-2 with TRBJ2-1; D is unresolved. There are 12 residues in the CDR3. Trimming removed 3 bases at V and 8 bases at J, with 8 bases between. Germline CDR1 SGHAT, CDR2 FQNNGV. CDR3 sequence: CASSLNRDEQFF. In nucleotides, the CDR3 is TGTGCCAGCAGCTTGAACCGAGATGAGCAGTTCTTC.

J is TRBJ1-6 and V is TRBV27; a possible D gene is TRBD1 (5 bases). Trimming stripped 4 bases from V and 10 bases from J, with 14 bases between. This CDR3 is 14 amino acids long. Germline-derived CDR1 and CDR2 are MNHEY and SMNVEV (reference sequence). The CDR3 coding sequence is TGTGCCAGCAGTTCAGGGACTGTTGAGTCACCCCTCCACTTT. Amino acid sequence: CASSSGTVESPLHF.

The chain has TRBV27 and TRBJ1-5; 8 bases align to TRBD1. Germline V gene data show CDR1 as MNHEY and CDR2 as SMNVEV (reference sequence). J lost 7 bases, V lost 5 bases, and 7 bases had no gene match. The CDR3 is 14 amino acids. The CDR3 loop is CASSGGTGWQPQHF. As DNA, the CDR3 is TGTGCCAGCAGTGGAGGGACAGGATGGCAGCCCCAGCATTTT.